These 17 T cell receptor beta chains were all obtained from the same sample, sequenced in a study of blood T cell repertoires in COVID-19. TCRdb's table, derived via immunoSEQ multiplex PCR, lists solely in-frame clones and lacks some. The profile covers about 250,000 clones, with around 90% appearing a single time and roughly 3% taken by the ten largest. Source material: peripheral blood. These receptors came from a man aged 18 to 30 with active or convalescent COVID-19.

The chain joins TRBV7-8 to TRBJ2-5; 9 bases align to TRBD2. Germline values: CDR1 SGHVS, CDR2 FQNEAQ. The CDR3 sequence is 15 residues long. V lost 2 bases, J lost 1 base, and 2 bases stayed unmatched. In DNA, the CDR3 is TGTGCCAGCAGCTTACCTAGCGGGGTCCAAGAGACCCAGTACTTC. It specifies CASSLPSGVQETQYF.

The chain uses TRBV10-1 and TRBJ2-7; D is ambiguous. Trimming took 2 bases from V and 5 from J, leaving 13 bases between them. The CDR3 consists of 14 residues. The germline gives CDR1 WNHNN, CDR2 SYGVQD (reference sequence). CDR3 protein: CASSEVQGRDEQYF. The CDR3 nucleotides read TGCGCCAGCAGTGAGGTACAAGGTCGGGACGAGCAGTACTTC.

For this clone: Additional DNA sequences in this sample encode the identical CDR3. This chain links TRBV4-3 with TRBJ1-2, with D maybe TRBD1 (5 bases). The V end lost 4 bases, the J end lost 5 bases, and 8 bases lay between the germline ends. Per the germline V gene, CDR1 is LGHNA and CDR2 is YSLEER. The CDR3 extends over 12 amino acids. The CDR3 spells CASSRDSYGYTF. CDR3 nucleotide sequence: TGCGCCAGCAGCCGGGACTCATATGGCTACACCTTC.

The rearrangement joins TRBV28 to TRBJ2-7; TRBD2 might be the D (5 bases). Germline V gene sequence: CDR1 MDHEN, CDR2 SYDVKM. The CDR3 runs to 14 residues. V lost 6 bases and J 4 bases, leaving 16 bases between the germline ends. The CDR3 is CASREPGTYYEQYF. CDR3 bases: TGTGCCAGCAGGGAACCGGGAACCTATTACGAGCAGTACTTC.

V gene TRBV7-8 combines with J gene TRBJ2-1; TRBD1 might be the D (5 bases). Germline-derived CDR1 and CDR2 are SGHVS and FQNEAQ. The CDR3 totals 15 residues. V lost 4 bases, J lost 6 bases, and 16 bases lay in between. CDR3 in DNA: TGTGCCAGCAGCTGGGGTAGGGGCAGCCTCAATGAGCAGTTCTTC. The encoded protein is CASSWGRGSLNEQFF.

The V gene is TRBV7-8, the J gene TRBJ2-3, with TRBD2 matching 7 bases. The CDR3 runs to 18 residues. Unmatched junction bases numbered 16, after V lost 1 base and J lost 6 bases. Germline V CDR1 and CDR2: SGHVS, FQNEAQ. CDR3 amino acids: CASSLDSLVAGIADTQYF. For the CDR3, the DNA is TGTGCCAGCAGCTTAGACAGTTTGGTAGCGGGTATAGCGGATACGCAGTATTTT. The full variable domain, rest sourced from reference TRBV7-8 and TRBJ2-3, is GAGVSQSPRYKVAKRGQDVALRCDPISGHVSLFWYQQALGQGPEFLTYFQNEAQLDKSGLPSDRFFAERPEGSVSTLKIQRTQQEDSAVYLCASSLDSLVAGIADTQYFGPGTRLTVL.

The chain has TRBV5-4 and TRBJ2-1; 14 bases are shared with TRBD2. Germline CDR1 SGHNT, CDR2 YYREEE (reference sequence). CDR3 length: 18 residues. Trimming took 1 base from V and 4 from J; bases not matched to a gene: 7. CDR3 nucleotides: TGTGCCAGCAGCTTGAATCGGACTAGCGGGAGGATATACAATGAGCAGTTCTTC. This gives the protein CASSLNRTSGRIYNEQFF.

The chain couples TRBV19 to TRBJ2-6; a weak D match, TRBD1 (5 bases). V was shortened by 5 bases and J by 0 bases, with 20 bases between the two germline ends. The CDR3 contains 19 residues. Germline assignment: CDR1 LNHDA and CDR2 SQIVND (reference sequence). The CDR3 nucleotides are TGTGCCAGTAGTTTCATCCCCACAGGCCCGAGCTCTGGGGCCAACGTCCTGACTTTC. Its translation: CASSFIPTGPSSGANVLTF.

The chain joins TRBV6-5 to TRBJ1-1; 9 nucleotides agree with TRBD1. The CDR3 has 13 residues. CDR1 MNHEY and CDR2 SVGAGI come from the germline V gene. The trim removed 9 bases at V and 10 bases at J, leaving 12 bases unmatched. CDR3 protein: CASTIPSGQGAFF. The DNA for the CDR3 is TGTGCCAGTACGATTCCATCGGGACAGGGAGCTTTCTTT.

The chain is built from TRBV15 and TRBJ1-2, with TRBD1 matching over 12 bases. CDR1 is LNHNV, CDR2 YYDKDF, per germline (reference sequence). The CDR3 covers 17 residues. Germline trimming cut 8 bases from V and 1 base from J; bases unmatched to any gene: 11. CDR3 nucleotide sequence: TGTGCCACCGGTTTCGGGGGACAGGGGGCAATTAACTATGGCTACACCTTC. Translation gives CATGFGGQGAINYGYTF.

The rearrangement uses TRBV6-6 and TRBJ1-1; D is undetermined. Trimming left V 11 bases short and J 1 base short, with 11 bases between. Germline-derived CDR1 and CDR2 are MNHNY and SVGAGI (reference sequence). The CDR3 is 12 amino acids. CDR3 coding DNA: TGTGCCGGAGCTGCGGGGAACACTGAAGCTTTCTTT. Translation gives CAGAAGNTEAFF.

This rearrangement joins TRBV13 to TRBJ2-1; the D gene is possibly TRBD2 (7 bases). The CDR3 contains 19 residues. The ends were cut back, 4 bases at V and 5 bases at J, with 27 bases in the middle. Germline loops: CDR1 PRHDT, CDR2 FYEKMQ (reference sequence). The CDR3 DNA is TGTGCCAGCAGCTCATTTTTCCCCGATGTAGGGGAGGGGGACAATGAGCAGTTCTTC. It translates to CASSSFFPDVGEGDNEQFF.

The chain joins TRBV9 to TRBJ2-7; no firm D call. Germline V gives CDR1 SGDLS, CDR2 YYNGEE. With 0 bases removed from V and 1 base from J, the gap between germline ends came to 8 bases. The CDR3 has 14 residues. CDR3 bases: TGTGCCAGCAGCGTAGGGGCCCTATCCTACGAGCAGTACTTC. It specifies CASSVGALSYEQYF.

The CDR3 DNA is TGTGCCAGCAGTTTACAGGTTCCAGGGGGCGCAGATACGCAGTATTTT. It codes for CASSLQVPGGADTQYF. V and J are TRBV28 and TRBJ2-3; 8 nucleotides agree with TRBD1. V shed 2 bases, J shed 4 bases, and the junction held 8 bases outside the gene matches. CDR1 is MDHEN, CDR2 SYDVKM, per germline. This CDR3 has 16 residues.

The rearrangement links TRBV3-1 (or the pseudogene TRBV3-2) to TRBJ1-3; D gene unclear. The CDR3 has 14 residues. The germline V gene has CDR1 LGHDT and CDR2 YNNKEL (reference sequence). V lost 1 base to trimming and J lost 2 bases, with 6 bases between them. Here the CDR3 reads CASSQAGPGNTIYF. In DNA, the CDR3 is TGTGCCAGCAGCCAAGCAGGCCCTGGAAACACCATATATTTT.

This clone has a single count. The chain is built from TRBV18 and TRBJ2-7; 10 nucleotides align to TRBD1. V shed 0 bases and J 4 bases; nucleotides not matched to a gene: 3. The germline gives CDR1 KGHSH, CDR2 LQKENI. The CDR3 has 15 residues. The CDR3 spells CASSPPGQGRYEQYF. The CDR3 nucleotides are TGTGCCAGCTCACCACCGGGACAGGGGCGGTACGAGCAGTACTTC.

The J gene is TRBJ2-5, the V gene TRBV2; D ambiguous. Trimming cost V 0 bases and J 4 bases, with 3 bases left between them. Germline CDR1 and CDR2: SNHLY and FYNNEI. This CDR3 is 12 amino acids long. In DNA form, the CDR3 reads TGTGCCAGCAGTGAAGCGGCAGAGACCCAGTACTTC. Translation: CASSEAAETQYF.